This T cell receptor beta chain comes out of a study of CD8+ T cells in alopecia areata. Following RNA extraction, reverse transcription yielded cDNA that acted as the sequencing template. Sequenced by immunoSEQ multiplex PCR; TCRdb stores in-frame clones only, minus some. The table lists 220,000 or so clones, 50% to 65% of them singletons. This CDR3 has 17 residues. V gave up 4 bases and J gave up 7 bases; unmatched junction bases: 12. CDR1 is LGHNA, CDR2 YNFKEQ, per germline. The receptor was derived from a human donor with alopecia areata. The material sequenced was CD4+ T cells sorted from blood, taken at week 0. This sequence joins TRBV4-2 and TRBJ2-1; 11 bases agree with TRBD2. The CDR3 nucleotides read TGTGCCAGCAGCCCCTCGTCTAGCGGGGGGATGATGAATGAGCAGTTCTTC. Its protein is CASSPSSSGGMMNEQFF.